This T cell receptor beta chain was profiled in a study of CD8 T cells in Susac syndrome. The CDR3 runs to 14 residues. V shed 5 bases and J 8 bases; nucleotides not matched to a gene: 7. Germline assignment: CDR1 SNHLY and CDR2 FYNNEI. Roughly 0.45 to 1 ug RNA was reverse transcribed with random hexamers. TCRdb fed the immunoSEQ multiplex PCR reads into MiXCR, producing one record per CDR3 protein. The table includes some 200,000 distinct CDR3 sequences, under 97% detected once. The rearrangement joins TRBV2 to TRBJ1-2; 11 bases align to TRBD1. The source of this sequence is a human donor with Susac syndrome. Sequences were obtained from CD4+ T cells from PBMCs. The CDR3 nucleotides are TGTGCCAGCAGTACGAGGGACAGGGGGGCCGGCTACACCTTC. Translated: CASSTRDRGAGYTF.